This T cell receptor beta chain derives from a study of T cell changes during pregnancy in multiple sclerosis. Repertoires were generated with immunoSEQ multiplex PCR, while TCRdb's copy carries only in-frame clones and drops some. The table has 25,000 to 35,000 clones, 90% to 95% seen once. This clone has a single count. J was trimmed by 4 bases and V by 4 bases; bases with no gene match: 20. Germline V gene lookup returns CDR1 SGHKS and CDR2 YYEKEE (reference sequence). CDR3 length: 19 amino acids. The sample consisted of CD8+ T cells from peripheral blood mononuclear cells, taken before pregnancy. The gene calls are TRBV5-5 and TRBJ1-1; 9 bases fit TRBD1. The clonotype comes from a female donor with multiple sclerosis, enrolled in a pregnancy study. The CDR3 DNA is TGTGCCAGCAGCCCGAAACCAACCGGGACAGGGAGTTTGGTCACTGAAGCTTTCTTT. Amino acid sequence: CASSPKPTGTGSLVTEAFF.